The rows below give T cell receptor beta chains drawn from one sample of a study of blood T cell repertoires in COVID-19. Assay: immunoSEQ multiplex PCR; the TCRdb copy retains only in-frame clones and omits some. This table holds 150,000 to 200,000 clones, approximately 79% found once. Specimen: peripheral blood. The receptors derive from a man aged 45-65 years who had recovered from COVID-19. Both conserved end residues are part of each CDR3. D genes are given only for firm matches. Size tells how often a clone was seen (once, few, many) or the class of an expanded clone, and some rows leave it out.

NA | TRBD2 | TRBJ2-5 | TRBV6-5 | TGTGCCAGCTATAGCGGGAGGGGGGAGACCCAGTACTTC | CASYSGRGETQYF
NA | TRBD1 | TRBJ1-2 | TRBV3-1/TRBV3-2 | TGTGCCAGCAGCCAAAGACAGGGTATCGGCTACACCTTC | CASSQRQGIGYTF
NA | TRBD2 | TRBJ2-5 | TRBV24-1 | TGTGCCACCAGTGATTCTAGCGGGGGGGAGACCCAGTACTTC | CATSDSSGGETQYF
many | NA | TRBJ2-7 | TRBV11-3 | TGTGCCAGCAGCTTAGATAGGGGTGGAGAGCAGTACTTC | CASSLDRGGEQYF
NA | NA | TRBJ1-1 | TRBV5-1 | TGCGCCAGCAGCCCCGGGGGGAACACTGAAGCTTTCTTT | CASSPGGNTEAFF
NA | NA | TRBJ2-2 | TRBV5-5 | TGTGCCAGCAGCTTCCCGGTCGGGGAGCTGTTTTTT | CASSFPVGELFF
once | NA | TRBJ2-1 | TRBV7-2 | TGTGCCAGCAGCCATAGCGACAACTCCTACAATGAGCAGTTCTTC | CASSHSDNSYNEQFF
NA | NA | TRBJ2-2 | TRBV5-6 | TGTGCCAGCAGTCTAGGACAGTACACCGGGGAGCTGTTTTTT | CASSLGQYTGELFF
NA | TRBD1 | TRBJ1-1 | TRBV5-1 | TGCGCCAGCAGCTCGCAGGGGGCATCCGACACTGAAGCTTTCTTT | CASSSQGASDTEAFF
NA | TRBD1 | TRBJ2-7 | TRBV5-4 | TGTGCCAGCAGCTTGGACCCAGGGGGCGCCTACGAGCAGTACTTC | CASSLDPGGAYEQYF
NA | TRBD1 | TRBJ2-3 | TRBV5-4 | TGTGCCAGCAGCTCGGGACAGGGGTTAGATACGCAGTATTTT | CASSSGQGLDTQYF
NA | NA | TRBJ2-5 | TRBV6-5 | TGTGCCAGCAGCCGGGACACAACCCCGCGGACCCAGTACTTC | CASSRDTTPRTQYF
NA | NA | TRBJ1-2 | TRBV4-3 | TGCGCCAGCAGCCAAGAGCCGTATGGGGGCGGCTACACCTTC | CASSQEPYGGGYTF
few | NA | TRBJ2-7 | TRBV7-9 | TGTGCCAGCAGCGGCGGTGTAAGCGACGAGCAGTACTTC | CASSGGVSDEQYF
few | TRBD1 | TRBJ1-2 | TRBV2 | TGTGCCAGCAAACGGGACAGGGACTATGGCTACACCTTC | CASKRDRDYGYTF
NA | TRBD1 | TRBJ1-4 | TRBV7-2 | TGTGCCAGCAGCATTCCCGGGACAGGGTCGGAAAAACTGTTTTTT | CASSIPGTGSEKLFF
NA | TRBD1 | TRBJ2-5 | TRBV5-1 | TGCGCCAGCAGCTTTACCGGGACAGCTGAAGAGACCCAGTACTTC | CASSFTGTAEETQYF
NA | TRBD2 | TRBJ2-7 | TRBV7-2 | TGTGCCAGCAGCCAGGGACTAGCGGGAGTTAGGTACGAGCAGTACTTC | CASSQGLAGVRYEQYF
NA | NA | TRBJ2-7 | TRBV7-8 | TGTGCCAGCAGCTTACATGTCAGGAATTACGAGCAGTACTTC | CASSLHVRNYEQYF
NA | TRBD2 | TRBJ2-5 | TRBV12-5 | TGTGCTAGTGCCCCTCCGGGACTAGCGGGAATTGAGACCCAGTACTTC | CASAPPGLAGIETQYF
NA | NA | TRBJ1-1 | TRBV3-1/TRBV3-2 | TGTGCCAGCAGCCACAGAGGGGGCACTGAAGCTTTCTTT | CASSHRGGTEAFF
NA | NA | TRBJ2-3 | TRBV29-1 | TGCAGTTCGTTTGGGGACTTCACAGATACGCAGTATTTT | CSSFGDFTDTQYF
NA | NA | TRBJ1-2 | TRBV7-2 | TGTGCCAGCAGAGCAAACCAGGAGGGTCGGGGCTACACCTTC | CASRANQEGRGYTF
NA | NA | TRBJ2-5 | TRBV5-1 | TGCGCCAGCAGCTTGGAATTGTTGGGGGCATGGGAGACCCAGTACTTC | CASSLELLGAWETQYF
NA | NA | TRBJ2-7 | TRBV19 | TGTGCCAGTAGTATACAGGGTTCGTCCTACGAGCAGTACTTC | CASSIQGSSYEQYF
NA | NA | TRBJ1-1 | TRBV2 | TGTGCCAGCAGTTATGTTTGGGGGGATACTGAAGCTTTCTTT | CASSYVWGDTEAFF
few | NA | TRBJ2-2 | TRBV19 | TGTGCCAGTAAGGGCCTAGCCGACCTTACGGGCACCGGGGAGCTGTTTTTT | CASKGLADLTGTGELFF
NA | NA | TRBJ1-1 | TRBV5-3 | TGTGCCAGAAGCTTCGTTCGGGTTACGGCGGAGAACACTGAAGCTTTCTTT | CARSFVRVTAENTEAFF
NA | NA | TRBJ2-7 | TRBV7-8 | TGTGCCAGCAGCTTAACGTTGGGGGGAGCTACGAAGCAGTACTTC | CASSLTLGGATKQYF
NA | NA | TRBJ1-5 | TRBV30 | TGTGCCTGGGCTTCGGGTGCCGGAAGCAATCAGCCCCAGCATTTT | CAWASGAGSNQPQHF
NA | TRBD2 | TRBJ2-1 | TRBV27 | TGTGCCAGCATTTCGGGACTAGCGGGAGAGCAGTTCTTC | CASISGLAGEQFF
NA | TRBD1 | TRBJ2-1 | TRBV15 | TGTGCCACCAGCAGAGATCTCCCAGGGGGTTACAATGAGCAGTTCTTC | CATSRDLPGGYNEQFF